A selection of T cell receptor beta chains follows, all from one sample in a study of shared T cell receptors in the human thymus. Assay: immunoSEQ multiplex PCR; the TCRdb copy retains only in-frame clones and omits some. The table records a few hundred thousand clones, over 90% of them present only once. What was sequenced was thymocytes. The receptors stem from a human donor. CDR3s include the opening cysteine and the closing phenylalanine or tryptophan. The D gene is left open where the match is weak. Some rows mark clone size as missing; the rest say once, few, many or name a class of expanded clone.

CDR3 protein | CDR3 DNA | D gene | clone size | CDR3 length | J gene | V gene
CASSTRQGTNTEAFF | TGTGCCAGCAGCACCCGACAGGGGACGAACACTGAAGCTTTCTTT | TRBD1 | NA | 15 | TRBJ1-1 | TRBV7-2
CASSHNTKTLTDTQYF | TGTGCCAGCAGCCACAACACCAAAACACTCACAGATACGCAGTATTTT | NA | once | 16 | TRBJ2-3 | TRBV7-9
CASSGGPPGINYGYTF | TGTGCCAGTAGTGGGGGACCTCCCGGCATAAACTATGGCTACACCTTC | NA | NA | 16 | TRBJ1-2 | TRBV19
CASSLKGANYGYTF | TGTGCCAGCAGCTTAAAGGGGGCGAACTATGGCTACACCTTC | TRBD1 | NA | 14 | TRBJ1-2 | TRBV5-6
CSPSYSTDTQYF | TGCAGCCCATCGTACAGCACAGATACGCAGTATTTT | NA | once | 12 | TRBJ2-3 | TRBV29-1
CASSQDHGTGGTGEQYF | TGTGCCAGCAGCCAAGACCACGGGACAGGGGGGACTGGGGAGCAGTACTTC | TRBD1 | NA | 17 | TRBJ2-7 | TRBV4-2
CASSQAPGLGLNEQFF | TGCGCCAGCAGCCAAGCTCCGGGACTAGGGCTAAATGAGCAGTTCTTC | TRBD2 | NA | 16 | TRBJ2-1 | TRBV4-3
CASSGRPLRGSMNTEAFF | TGTGCCAGCAGCGGCCGCCCCCTGAGAGGATCAATGAACACTGAAGCTTTCTTT | NA | NA | 18 | TRBJ1-1 | TRBV9
CASSAPRASGQETQYF | TGTGCCAGCAGCGCCCCTAGGGCTAGCGGCCAAGAGACCCAGTACTTC | TRBD2 | NA | 16 | TRBJ2-5 | TRBV7-9
CASRGQGSLYEQYF | TGTGCCAGTAGGGGACAGGGAAGTCTCTACGAGCAGTACTTC | TRBD1 | NA | 14 | TRBJ2-7 | TRBV19
CASSLGDSGDGYTF | TGTGCCAGCAGCTTGGGAGACAGCGGGGATGGCTACACCTTC | NA | NA | 14 | TRBJ1-2 | TRBV5-6
CASSDWGESTEAFF | TGCGCCAGCAGTGACTGGGGCGAGAGCACTGAAGCTTTCTTT | NA | NA | 14 | TRBJ1-1 | TRBV10-1
CASSPGGVSQETQYF | TGTGCCAGCAGCCCCGGGGGAGTATCCCAAGAGACCCAGTACTTC | NA | NA | 15 | TRBJ2-5 | TRBV28
CASSLGAGGAGYEQYF | TGTGCCAGCAGCTTAGGGGCCGGGGGGGCGGGCTACGAGCAGTACTTC | TRBD2 | NA | 16 | TRBJ2-7 | TRBV7-9
CASSLAEGPNEKLFF | TGTGCTAGCAGCTTAGCGGAGGGCCCTAATGAAAAACTGTTTTTT | NA | once | 15 | TRBJ1-4 | TRBV7-7
CASKVREGPVEQYF | TGTGCCAGCAAGGTCCGGGAGGGCCCTGTCGAGCAGTACTTC | TRBD2 | NA | 14 | TRBJ2-7 | TRBV28